A selection of T cell receptor beta chains follows, all from one sample in a study of Tregs in tolerant kidney transplant recipients. Profiled with immunoSEQ multiplex PCR; TCRdb holds only in-frame clones, not every one. Among tens of thousands of clones, just over 90% were seen once, and the ten largest hold about 4.9%. Material for sequencing was CD8+ T cells from blood. The receptor source for this set is a human donor in good health. The CDR3 runs from the conserved cysteine through the conserved F or W. The D gene is left open where the match is weak. The size field is filled for only some rows; it gives once, few, many or a size class.

v_call	j_call	d_call	clone_size	cdr3_aa	cdr3_nt
TRBV5-5	TRBJ1-1	NA	NA	CASSLGGRKRNTEAFF	TGTGCCAGCAGCTTGGGTGGTCGGAAGCGGAACACTGAAGCTTTCTTT
TRBV7-9	TRBJ1-3	NA	few	CASSLAGNTIYF	TGTGCCAGCAGCTTAGCTGGAAACACCATATATTTT
TRBV7-9	TRBJ1-2	NA	NA	CASSGMDRTHGYTF	TGTGCCAGCAGCGGTATGGACAGAACCCATGGCTACACCTTC
TRBV4-1	TRBJ1-1	NA	NA	CASSHVGGGWSNTEAFF	TGCGCCAGCAGCCATGTCGGGGGAGGGTGGTCAAACACTGAAGCTTTCTTT
TRBV27	TRBJ1-1	NA	NA	CASSSSIYTEAFF	TGTGCCAGCAGTTCCTCAATTTACACTGAAGCTTTCTTT
TRBV14	TRBJ2-7	NA	NA	CASSQDIVEQYF	TGTGCCAGCAGCCAGGACATCGTCGAGCAGTACTTC
TRBV13	TRBJ2-7	TRBD1	once	CASSHGTVGSYEQYF	TGTGCCAGCAGCCACGGGACAGTGGGCTCCTACGAGCAGTACTTC
TRBV20-1	TRBJ1-2	NA	NA	CSALNGANTF	TGCAGTGCTCTCAATGGGGCTAACACCTTC
TRBV28	TRBJ2-7	TRBD1	NA	CASSFIGTGIHEQYF	TGTGCCAGCAGTTTTATAGGGACAGGGATCCACGAGCAGTACTTC
TRBV30	TRBJ1-3	NA	NA	CAWSVGVSGRLGNTIYF	TGTGCCTGGAGTGTTGGGGTATCGGGCAGGCTAGGGAACACCATATATTTT
TRBV6-5	TRBJ2-3	TRBD2	NA	CASSLERGTGPQYF	TGTGCCAGCAGTTTGGAGCGGGGGACGGGTCCGCAGTATTTT
TRBV7-2	TRBJ2-1	TRBD2	NA	CARNSGRAYNEQFF	TGTGCCCGTAATAGCGGGAGGGCTTACAATGAGCAGTTCTTC
TRBV30	TRBJ2-7	NA	NA	CAWRGPASAYEQYF	TGTGCCTGGAGAGGTCCGGCCAGTGCCTACGAGCAGTACTTC
TRBV12-5	TRBJ1-4	NA	NA	CASGSAWPVNEKLFF	TGTGCTAGTGGTTCGGCTTGGCCAGTTAATGAAAAACTGTTTTTT
TRBV9	TRBJ1-2	NA	NA	CASGAMGLYGYTF	TGTGCCAGCGGTGCGATGGGGCTCTATGGCTACACCTTC
TRBV4-1	TRBJ1-2	NA	NA	CASSSQYGRVDGYTF	TGCGCCAGCAGCTCTCAGTACGGCAGGGTCGACGGCTACACCTTC
TRBV6-5	TRBJ2-7	TRBD1	once	CASSLRGQGIYEQYF	TGTGCCAGCAGTCTCCGGGGACAGGGGATATACGAGCAGTACTTC
TRBV4-1	TRBJ2-7	TRBD2	NA	CASSQDPSSGYEQYF	TGCGCCAGCAGCCAAGATCCGTCTAGCGGGTACGAGCAGTACTTC
TRBV7-9	TRBJ1-1	NA	NA	CASSLELIEAFF	TGTGCCAGCAGCTTAGAGTTAATTGAAGCTTTCTTT
TRBV28	TRBJ1-4	NA	NA	CASSTIRRKLFF	TGTGCCAGCAGTACTATAAGGAGAAAACTGTTTTTT
TRBV4-1	TRBJ2-1	NA	NA	CASSQDSSYNEQFF	TGCGCCAGCAGCCAAGATTCCAGTTACAATGAGCAGTTCTTC
TRBV13	TRBJ1-2	NA	NA	CASSLEGYGYTF	TGTGCCAGCAGCTTAGAGGGGTATGGCTACACCTTC
TRBV7-9	TRBJ1-4	NA	NA	CASSLLDNNEKLFF	TGTGCCAGCAGCTTATTGGACAACAATGAAAAACTGTTTTTT
TRBV18	TRBJ1-3	NA	NA	CASSPPGYSGNTIYF	TGTGCCAGCTCACCCCCGGGGTACTCTGGAAACACCATATATTTT
TRBV27	TRBJ1-2	NA	NA	CASSAGLTYGYTF	TGTGCCAGCAGTGCGGGACTCACCTATGGCTACACCTTC
TRBV6-1	TRBJ2-7	TRBD1	NA	CASTFGQEADEQYF	TGTGCCAGCACATTCGGACAGGAGGCCGACGAGCAGTACTTC
TRBV11-2	TRBJ2-5	NA	NA	CASSLSPGRSETQYF	TGTGCCAGCAGCTTATCCCCCGGGCGCTCAGAGACCCAGTACTTC
TRBV9	TRBJ2-7	TRBD1	few	CASSTQGEGYEQYF	TGTGCCAGCAGCACACAGGGGGAAGGCTACGAGCAGTACTTC
TRBV6-5	TRBJ2-3	NA	once	CASSYLGGTDTQYF	TGTGCCAGCAGTTACCTAGGAGGTACAGATACGCAGTATTTT
TRBV4-2	TRBJ2-5	TRBD2	NA	CASSLGLDPGETQYF	TGTGCCAGCAGCCTGGGACTAGACCCCGGGGAGACCCAGTACTTC